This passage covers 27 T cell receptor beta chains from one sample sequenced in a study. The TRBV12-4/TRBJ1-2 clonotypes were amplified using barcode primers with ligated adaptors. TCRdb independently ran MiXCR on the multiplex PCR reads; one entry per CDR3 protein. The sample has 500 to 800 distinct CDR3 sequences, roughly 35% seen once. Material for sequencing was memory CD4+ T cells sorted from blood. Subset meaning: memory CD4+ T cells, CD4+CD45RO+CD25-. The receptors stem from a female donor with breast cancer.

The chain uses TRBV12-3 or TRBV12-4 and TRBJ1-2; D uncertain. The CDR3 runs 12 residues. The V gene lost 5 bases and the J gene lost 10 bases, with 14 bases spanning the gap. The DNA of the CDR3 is TGTGCCAGCAGTCTCATAGGCTCCGACTACACCTTC. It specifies CASSLIGSDYTF.

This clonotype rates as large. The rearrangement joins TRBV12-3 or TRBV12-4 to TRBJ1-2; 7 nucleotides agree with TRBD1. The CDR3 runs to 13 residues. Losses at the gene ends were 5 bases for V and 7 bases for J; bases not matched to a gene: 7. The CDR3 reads CASSRGQESGYTF. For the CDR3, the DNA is TGTGCCAGCAGTCGAGGACAGGAAAGTGGCTACACCTTC.

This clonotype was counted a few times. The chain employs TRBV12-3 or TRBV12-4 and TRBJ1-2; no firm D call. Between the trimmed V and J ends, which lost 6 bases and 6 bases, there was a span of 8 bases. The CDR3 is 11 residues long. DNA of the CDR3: TGTGCCAGCAGCCGGCTGGATGGCTACACCTTC. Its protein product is CASSRLDGYTF.

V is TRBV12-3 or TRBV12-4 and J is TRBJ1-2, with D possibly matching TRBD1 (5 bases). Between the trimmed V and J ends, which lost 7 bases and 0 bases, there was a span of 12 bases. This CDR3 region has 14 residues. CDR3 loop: CASTEGRSNYGYTF. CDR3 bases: TGTGCCAGCACCGAGGGGAGATCTAACTATGGCTACACCTTC.

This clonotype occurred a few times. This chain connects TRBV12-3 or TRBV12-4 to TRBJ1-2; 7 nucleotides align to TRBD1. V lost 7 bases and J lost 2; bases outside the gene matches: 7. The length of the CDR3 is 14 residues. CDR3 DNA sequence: TGTGCCAGCACTTACGGGACAGAGAACTATGGCTACACCTTC. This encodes CASTYGTENYGYTF.

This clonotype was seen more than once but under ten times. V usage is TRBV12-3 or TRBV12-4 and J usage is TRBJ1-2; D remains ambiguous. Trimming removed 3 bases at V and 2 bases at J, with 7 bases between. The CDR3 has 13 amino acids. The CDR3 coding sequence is TGTGCCAGCAGTTTGGAGCAGAACTATGGCTACACCTTC. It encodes CASSLEQNYGYTF.

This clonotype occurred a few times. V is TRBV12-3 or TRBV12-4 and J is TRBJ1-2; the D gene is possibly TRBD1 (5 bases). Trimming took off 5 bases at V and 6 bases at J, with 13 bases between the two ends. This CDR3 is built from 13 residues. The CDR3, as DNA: TGTGCCAGCAGTCCGACAGCCGGTCATGGCTACACCTTC. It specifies CASSPTAGHGYTF.

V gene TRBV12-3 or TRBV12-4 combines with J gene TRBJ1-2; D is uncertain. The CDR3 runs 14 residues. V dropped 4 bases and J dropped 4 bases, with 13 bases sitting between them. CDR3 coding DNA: TGTGCCAGCAGTTCCCCACATTTGGGCTATGGCTACACCTTC. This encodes CASSSPHLGYGYTF.

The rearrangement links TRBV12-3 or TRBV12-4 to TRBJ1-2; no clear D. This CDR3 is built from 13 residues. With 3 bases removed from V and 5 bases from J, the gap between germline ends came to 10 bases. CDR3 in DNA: TGTGCCAGCAGTTTCCTTTTAGCTTATGGCTACACCTTC. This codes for CASSFLLAYGYTF.

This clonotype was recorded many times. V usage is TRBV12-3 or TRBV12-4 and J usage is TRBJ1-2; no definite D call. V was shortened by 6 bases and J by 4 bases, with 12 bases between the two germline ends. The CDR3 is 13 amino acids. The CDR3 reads CASRRNWFYGYTF. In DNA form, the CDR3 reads TGTGCCAGCAGGAGGAACTGGTTCTATGGCTACACCTTC.

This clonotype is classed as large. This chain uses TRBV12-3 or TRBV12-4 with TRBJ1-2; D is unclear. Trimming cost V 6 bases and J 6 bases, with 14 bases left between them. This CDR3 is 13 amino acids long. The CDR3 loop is CASSRDRVDGYTF. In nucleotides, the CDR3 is TGTGCCAGCAGCAGAGATAGAGTTGATGGCTACACCTTC.

CDR3 sequence (DNA): TGTGCCAGCAGTTCAGGGGATGGCTATGGCTACACCTTC. Residues: CASSSGDGYGYTF. V and J are TRBV12-3 or TRBV12-4 and TRBJ1-2; weak D call: TRBD1 (6 bases). V was trimmed by 4 bases and J by 4 bases, leaving 10 bases between them. This CDR3 is 13 amino acids long.

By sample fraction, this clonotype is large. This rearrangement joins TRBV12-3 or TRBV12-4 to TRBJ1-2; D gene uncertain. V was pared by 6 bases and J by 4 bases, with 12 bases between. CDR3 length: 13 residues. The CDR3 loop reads CASRGTGFYGYTF. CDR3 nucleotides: TGTGCCAGCAGAGGAACTGGTTTCTATGGCTACACCTTC.

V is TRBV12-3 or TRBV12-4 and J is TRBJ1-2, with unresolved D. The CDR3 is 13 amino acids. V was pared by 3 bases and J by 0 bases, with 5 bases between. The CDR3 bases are TGTGCCAGCAGTTTTACTTCTAACTATGGCTACACCTTC. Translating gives CASSFTSNYGYTF.

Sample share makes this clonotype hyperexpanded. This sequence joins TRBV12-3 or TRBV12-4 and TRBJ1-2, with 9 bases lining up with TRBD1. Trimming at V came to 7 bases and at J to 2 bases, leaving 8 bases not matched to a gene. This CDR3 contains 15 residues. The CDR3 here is CASKLRTGVNYGYTF. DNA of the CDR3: TGTGCCAGCAAGCTCCGGACAGGGGTGAACTATGGCTACACCTTC.

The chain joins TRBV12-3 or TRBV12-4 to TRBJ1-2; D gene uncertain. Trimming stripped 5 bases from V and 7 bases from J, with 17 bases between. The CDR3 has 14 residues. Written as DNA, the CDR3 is TGTGCCAGCAGTATTACCGGGCCACCATCTGGCTACACCTTC. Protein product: CASSITGPPSGYTF.

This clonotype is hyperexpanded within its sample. CDR3 residues: CASSDTSYGYTF. The CDR3 DNA reads as TGTGCCAGCAGTGACACCTCCTATGGCTACACCTTC. The rearrangement links TRBV12-3 or TRBV12-4 to TRBJ1-2, with D unresolved. There are 12 residues in the CDR3. V dropped 5 bases and J dropped 4 bases, with 8 bases sitting between them.

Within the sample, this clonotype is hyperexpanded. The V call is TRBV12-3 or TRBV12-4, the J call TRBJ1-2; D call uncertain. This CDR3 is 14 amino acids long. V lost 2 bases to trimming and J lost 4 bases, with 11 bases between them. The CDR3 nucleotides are TGTGCCAGCAGTTTATCGGATTATGTCTATGGCTACACCTTC. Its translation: CASSLSDYVYGYTF.

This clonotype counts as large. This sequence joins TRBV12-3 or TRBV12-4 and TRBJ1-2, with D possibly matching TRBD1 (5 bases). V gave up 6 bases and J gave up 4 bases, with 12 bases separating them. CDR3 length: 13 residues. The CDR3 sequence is CASRPGPSYGYTF. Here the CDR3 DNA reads TGTGCCAGCAGGCCGGGACCCAGCTATGGCTACACCTTC.

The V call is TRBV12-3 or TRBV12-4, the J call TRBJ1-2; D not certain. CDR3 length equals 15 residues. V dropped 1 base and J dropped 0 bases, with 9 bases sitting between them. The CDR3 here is CASSLVAEANYGYTF. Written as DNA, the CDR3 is TGTGCCAGCAGTTTAGTAGCGGAAGCTAACTATGGCTACACCTTC.

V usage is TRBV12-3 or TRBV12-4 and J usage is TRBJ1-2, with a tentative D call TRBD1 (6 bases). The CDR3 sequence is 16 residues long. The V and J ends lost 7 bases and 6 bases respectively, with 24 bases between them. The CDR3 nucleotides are TGTGCCAGCAACCGAGAGGTGTCCGGGACAAGCCATGGCTACACCTTC. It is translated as CASNREVSGTSHGYTF.

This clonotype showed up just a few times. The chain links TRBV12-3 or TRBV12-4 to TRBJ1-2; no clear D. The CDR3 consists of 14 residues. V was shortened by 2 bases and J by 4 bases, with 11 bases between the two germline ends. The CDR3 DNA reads TGTGCCAGCAGTTTACTGAAAGGCGGCTATGGCTACACCTTC. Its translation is CASSLLKGGYGYTF.

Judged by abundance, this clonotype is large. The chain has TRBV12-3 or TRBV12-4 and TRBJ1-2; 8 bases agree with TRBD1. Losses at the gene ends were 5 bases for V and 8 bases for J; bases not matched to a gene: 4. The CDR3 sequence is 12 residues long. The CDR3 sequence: CASSPGTGGYTF. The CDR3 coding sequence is TGTGCCAGCAGTCCCGGGACAGGCGGCTACACCTTC.

The DNA for the CDR3 is TGTGCCAGCACGCCGGACAGGGTAGCGTACACCTTC. This translates into CASTPDRVAYTF. The genes are TRBV12-3 or TRBV12-4 and TRBJ1-2; 8 bases are a match to TRBD1. There are 12 residues in the CDR3. V lost 7 bases, J lost 11 bases, and 9 bases stayed unmatched.

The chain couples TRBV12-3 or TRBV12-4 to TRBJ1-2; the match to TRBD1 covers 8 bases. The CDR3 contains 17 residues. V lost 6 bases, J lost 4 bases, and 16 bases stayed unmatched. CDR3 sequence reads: CASSHSLSTGAGYGYTF. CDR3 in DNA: TGTGCCAGCAGCCACTCACTTTCGACAGGGGCCGGCTATGGCTACACCTTC.

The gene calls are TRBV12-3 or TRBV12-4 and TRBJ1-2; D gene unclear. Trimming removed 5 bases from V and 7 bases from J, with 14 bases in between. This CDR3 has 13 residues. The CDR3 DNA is TGTGCCAGCAGTCTCGGGCCGACTCCTGGCTACACCTTC. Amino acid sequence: CASSLGPTPGYTF.

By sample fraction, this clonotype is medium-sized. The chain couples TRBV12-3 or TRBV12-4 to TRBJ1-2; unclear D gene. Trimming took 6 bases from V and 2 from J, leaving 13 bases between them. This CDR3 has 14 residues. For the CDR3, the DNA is TGTGCCAGCAGACCCACAGCGTTGAACTATGGCTACACCTTC. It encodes CASRPTALNYGYTF.